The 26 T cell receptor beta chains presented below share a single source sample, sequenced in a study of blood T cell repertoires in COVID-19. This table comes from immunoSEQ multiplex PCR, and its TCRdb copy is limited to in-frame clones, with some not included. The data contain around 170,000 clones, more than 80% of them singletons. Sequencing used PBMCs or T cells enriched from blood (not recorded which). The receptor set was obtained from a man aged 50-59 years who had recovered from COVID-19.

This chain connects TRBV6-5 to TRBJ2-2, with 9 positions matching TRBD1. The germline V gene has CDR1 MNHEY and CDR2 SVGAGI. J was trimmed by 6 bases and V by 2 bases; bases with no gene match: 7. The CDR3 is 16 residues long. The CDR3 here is CASSYRRTGVSGELFF. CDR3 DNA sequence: TGTGCCAGCAGTTACCGACGGACAGGGGTGTCCGGGGAGCTGTTTTTT.

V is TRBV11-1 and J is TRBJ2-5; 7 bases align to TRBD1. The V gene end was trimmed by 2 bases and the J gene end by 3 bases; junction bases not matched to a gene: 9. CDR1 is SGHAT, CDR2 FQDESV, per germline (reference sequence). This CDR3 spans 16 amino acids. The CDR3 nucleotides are TGTGCCAGCAGCTTAAGGGGTTCAGGGACAGAAGAGACCCAGTACTTC. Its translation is CASSLRGSGTEETQYF.

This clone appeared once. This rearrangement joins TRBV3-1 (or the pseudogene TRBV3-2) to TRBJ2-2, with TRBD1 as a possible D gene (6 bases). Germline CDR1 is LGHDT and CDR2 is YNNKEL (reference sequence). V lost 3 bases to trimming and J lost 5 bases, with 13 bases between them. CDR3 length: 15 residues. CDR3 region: CASSQTAQGTGELFF. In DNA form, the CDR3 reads TGTGCCAGCAGCCAGACGGCTCAGGGGACCGGGGAGCTGTTTTTT.

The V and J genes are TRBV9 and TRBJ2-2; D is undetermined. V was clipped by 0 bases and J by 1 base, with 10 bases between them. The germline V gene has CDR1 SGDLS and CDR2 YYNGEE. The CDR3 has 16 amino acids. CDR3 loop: CASSVEISRNTGELFF. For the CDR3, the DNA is TGTGCCAGCAGCGTAGAAATTAGCAGGAACACCGGGGAGCTGTTTTTT.

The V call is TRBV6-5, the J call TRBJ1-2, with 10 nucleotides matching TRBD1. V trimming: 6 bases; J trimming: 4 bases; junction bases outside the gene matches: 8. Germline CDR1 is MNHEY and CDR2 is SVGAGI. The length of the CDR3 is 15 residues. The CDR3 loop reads CASRHGGTGAYGYTF. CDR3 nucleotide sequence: TGTGCCAGCAGACACGGGGGGACAGGGGCCTATGGCTACACCTTC.

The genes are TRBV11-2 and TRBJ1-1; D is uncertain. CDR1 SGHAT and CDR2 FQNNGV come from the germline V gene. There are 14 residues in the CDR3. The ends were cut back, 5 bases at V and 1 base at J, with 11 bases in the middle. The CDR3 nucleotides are TGTGCCAGCAGCCAGATAGAGGGGAACACTGAAGCTTTCTTT. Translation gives CASSQIEGNTEAFF. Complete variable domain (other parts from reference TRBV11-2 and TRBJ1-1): EAGVAQSPRYKIIEKRQSVAFWCNPISGHATLYWYQQILGQGPKLLIQFQNNGVVDDSQLPKDRFSAERLKGVDSTLKIQPAKLEDSAVYLCASSQIEGNTEAFFGQGTRLTVV.

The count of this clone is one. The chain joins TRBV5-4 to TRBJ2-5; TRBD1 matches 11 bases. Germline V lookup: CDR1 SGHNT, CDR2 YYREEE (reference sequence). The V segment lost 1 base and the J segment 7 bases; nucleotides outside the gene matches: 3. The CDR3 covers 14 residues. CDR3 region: CASSLPGTGGTQYF. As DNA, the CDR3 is TGTGCCAGCAGCTTGCCCGGGACAGGGGGGACCCAGTACTTC. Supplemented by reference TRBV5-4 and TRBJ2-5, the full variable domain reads ETGVTQSPTHLIKTRGQQVTLRCSSQSGHNTVSWYQQALGQGPQFIFQYYREEENGRGNFPPRFSGLQFPNYSSELNVNALELDDSALYLCASSLPGTGGTQYFGPGTRLLVL.

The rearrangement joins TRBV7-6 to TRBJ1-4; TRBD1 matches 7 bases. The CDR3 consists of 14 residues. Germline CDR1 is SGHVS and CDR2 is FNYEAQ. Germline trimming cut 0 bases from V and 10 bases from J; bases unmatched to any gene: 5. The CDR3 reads CASSLALQGGKLFF. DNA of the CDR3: TGTGCCAGCAGCTTAGCATTGCAGGGGGGAAAACTGTTTTTT.

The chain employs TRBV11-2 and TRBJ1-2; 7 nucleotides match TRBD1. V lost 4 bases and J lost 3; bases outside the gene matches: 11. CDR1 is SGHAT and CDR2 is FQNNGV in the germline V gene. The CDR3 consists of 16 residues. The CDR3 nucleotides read TGTGCCAGCAGCTCCCGGGCAGGGGGATCACACTATGGCTACACCTTC. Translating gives CASSSRAGGSHYGYTF. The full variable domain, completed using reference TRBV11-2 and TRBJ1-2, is EAGVAQSPRYKIIEKRQSVAFWCNPISGHATLYWYQQILGQGPKLLIQFQNNGVVDDSQLPKDRFSAERLKGVDSTLKIQPAKLEDSAVYLCASSSRAGGSHYGYTFGSGTRLTVV.

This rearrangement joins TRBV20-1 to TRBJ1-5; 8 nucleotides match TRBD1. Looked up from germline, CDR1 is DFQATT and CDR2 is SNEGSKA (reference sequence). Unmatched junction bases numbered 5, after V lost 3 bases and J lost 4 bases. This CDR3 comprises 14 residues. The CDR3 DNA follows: TGCAGTGCTAGTCTGGGACAGGAGAATCAGCCCCAGCATTTT. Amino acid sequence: CSASLGQENQPQHF.

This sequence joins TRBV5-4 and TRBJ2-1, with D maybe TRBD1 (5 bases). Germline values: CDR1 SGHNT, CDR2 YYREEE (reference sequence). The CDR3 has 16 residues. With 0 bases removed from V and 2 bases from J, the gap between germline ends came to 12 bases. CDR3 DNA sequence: TGTGCCAGCAGCTTGGAGGGGAAAAGTGCCTACAATGAGCAGTTCTTC. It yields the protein CASSLEGKSAYNEQFF.

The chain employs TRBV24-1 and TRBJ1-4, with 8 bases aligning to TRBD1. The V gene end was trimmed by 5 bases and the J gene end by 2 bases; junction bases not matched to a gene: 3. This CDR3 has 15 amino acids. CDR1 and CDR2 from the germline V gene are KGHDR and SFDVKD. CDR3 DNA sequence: TGTGCCACCAGTGGCGCAGGGGGCACTAATGAAAAACTGTTTTTT. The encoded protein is CATSGAGGTNEKLFF.

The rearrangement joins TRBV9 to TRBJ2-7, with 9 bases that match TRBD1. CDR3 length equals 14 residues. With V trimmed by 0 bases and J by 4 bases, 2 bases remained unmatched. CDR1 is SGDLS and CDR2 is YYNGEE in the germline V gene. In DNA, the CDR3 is TGTGCCAGCAGCGTAGCCGGGACAGGGTACGAGCAGTACTTC. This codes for CASSVAGTGYEQYF.

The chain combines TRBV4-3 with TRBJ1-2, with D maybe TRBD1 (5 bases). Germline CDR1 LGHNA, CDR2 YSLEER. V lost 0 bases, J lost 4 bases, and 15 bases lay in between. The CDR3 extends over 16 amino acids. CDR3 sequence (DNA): TGCGCCAGCAGCCAAGATGGATGGGTAGACAGCTATGGCTACACCTTC. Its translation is CASSQDGWVDSYGYTF.

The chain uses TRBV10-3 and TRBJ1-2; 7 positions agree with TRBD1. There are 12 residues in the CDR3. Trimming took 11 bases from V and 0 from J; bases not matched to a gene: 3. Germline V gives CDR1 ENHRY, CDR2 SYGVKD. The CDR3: CAAGTANYGYTF. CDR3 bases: TGTGCCGCCGGGACAGCTAACTATGGCTACACCTTC.

This chain's CDR3 is CASSYTGTGVYEQYF. CDR3 DNA: TGTGCCAGCAGTTACACCGGGACAGGGGTCTACGAGCAGTACTTC. The chain is built from TRBV6-5 and TRBJ2-7; 10 nucleotides agree with TRBD1. CDR1 is MNHEY and CDR2 is SVGAGI in the germline V gene. The CDR3 is 15 residues long. V lost 2 bases, J lost 3 bases, and 4 bases stayed unmatched.

The CDR3 is CASSLNQRGPIGNEQFF. CDR3 DNA sequence: TGCGCCAGCAGCTTGAACCAGCGGGGGCCTATTGGTAATGAGCAGTTCTTC. This rearrangement joins TRBV5-1 to TRBJ2-1; 8 nucleotides align to TRBD2. This CDR3 is 17 amino acids long. The V gene end was trimmed by 1 base and the J gene end by 7 bases; junction bases not matched to a gene: 13. The germline V gene encodes CDR1 SGHRS and CDR2 YFSETQ.

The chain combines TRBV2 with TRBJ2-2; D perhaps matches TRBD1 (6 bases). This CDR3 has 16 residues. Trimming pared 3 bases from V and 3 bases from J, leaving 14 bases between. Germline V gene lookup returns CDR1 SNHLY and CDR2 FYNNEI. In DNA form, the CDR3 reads TGTGCCAGCAGTGAGGACAGCTTCGAGGACACCGGGGAGCTGTTTTTT. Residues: CASSEDSFEDTGELFF.

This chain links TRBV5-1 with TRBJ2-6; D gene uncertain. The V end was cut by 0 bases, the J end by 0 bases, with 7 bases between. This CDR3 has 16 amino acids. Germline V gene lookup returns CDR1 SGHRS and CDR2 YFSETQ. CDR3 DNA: TGCGCCAGCAGCTTGGGGGCAGGCTCTGGGGCCAACGTCCTGACTTTC. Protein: CASSLGAGSGANVLTF.

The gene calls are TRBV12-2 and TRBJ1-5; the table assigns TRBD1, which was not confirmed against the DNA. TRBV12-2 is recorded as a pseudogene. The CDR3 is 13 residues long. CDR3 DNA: TGTGCAAGTCGCTTATACCAGTATCAGCCCCAGCATTTT. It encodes CASRLYQYQPQHF.

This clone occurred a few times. The CDR3 nucleotides are TGTGCCAGCACGACAGGGGGTAGAGCTTTCTTT. Amino acids: CASTTGGRAFF. The chain has TRBV27 and TRBJ1-1; 9 nucleotides match TRBD1. Losses at the gene ends were 7 bases for V and 10 bases for J; bases not matched to a gene: 4. The CDR3 contains 11 residues. CDR1 and CDR2 from the germline V gene are MNHEY and SMNVEV (reference sequence).

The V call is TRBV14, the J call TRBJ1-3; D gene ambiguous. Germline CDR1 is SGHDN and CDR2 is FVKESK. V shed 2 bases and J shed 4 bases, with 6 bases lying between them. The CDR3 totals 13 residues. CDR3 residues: CASSQRLGNTIYF. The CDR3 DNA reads TGTGCCAGCAGCCAACGCCTAGGAAACACCATATATTTT.

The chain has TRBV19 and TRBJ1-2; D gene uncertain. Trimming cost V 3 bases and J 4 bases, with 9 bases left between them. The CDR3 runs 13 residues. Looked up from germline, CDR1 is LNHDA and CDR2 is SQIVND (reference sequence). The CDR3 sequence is CASSMATPYGYTF. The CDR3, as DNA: TGTGCCAGTAGTATGGCAACCCCCTATGGCTACACCTTC.

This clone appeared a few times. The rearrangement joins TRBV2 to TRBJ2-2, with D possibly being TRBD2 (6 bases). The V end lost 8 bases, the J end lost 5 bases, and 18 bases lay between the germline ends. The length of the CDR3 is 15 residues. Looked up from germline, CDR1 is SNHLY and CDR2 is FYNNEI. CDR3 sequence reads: CASRGGIRTTGELFF. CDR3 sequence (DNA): TGTGCCAGCCGGGGAGGCATACGAACGACCGGGGAGCTGTTTTTT.

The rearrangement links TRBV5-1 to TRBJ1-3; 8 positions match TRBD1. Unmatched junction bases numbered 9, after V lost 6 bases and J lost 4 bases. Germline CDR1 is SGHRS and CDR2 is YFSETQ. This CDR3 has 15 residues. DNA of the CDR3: TGCGCCAGCAAGAAAGGACAGGGAGCGGGAAACACCATATATTTT. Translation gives CASKKGQGAGNTIYF.

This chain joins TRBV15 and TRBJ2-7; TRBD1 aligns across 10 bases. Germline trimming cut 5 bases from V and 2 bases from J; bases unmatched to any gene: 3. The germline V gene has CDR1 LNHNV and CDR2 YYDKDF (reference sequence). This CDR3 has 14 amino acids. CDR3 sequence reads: CATSGDRGPYEQYF. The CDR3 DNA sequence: TGTGCCACCAGCGGGGACAGGGGACCCTACGAGCAGTACTTC.